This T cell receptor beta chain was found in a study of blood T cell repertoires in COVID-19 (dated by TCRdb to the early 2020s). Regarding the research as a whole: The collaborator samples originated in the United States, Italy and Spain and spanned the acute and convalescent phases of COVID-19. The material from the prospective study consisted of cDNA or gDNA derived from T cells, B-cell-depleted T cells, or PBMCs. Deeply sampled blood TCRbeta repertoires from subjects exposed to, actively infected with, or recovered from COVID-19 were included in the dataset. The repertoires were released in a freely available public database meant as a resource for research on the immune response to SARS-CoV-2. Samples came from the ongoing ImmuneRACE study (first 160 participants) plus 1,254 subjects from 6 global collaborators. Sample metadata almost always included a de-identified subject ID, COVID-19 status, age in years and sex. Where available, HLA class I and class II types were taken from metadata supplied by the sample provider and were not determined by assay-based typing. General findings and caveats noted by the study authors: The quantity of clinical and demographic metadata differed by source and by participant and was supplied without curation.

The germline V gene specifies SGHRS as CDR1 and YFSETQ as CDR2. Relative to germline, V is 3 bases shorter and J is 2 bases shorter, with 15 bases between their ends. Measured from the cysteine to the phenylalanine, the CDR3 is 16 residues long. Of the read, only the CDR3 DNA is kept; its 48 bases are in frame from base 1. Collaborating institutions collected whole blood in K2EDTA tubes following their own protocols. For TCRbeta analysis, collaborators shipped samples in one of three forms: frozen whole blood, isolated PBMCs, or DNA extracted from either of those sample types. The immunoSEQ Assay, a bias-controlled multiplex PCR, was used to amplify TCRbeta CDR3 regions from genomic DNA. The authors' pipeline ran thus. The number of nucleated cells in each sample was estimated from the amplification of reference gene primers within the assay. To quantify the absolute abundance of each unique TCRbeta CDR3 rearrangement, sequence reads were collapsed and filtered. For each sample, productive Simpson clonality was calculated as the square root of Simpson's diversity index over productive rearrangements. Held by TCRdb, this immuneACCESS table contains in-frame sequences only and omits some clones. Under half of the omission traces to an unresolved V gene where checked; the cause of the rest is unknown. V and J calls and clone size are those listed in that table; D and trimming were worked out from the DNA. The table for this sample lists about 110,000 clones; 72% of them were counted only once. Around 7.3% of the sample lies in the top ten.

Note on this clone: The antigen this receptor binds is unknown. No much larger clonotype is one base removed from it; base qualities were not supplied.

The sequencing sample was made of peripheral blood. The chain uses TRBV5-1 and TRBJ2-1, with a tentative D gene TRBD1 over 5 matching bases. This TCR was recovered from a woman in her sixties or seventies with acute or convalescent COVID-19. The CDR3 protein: CASSSTVGATYNEQFF. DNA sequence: TGCGCCAGCAGCTCGACCGTAGGGGCCACCTACAATGAGCAGTTCTTC.